This T cell receptor (beta chain) was captured by sequencing in a study of T cells in Graves' hyperthyroidism and ophthalmopathy. The trim removed 5 bases at V and 0 bases at J, leaving 10 bases unmatched. This CDR3 has 17 residues. CDR1 and CDR2 from the germline V gene are SGHTA and FQGTGA. What was amplified from RNA transcripts were TCR beta CDR3 regions. An initial round of RT-PCR targeting the TCR CDR3 relied on the HTBI primer set. TCRdb ran MiXCR on the multiplex PCR reads and lists one entry per CDR3 protein. The profile shows about 380,000 distinct CDR3 sequences, around a sixth of them singletons. At least ten counts were recorded for this clonotype.

This clonotype was obtained from a man between 18 and 35 years old with Graves' ophthalmopathy. The material sequenced was blood. The chain joins TRBV7-3 to TRBJ2-3; 8 nucleotides match TRBD1. The CDR3, as DNA: TGTGCCAGCAGCCCTACAAACAGGGGGACTAGCACAGATACGCAGTATTTT. This sequence encodes CASSPTNRGTSTDTQYF.